These T cell receptor beta chains were read from a single sample in a study of blood T cell repertoires in COVID-19. TCRdb's table, derived via immunoSEQ multiplex PCR, lists solely in-frame clones and lacks some. The table includes about 200,000 clones, 70% to 90% detected once. What was sequenced was peripheral blood. These receptors came from a man aged 50 or older with COVID-19, enrolled during active disease. Each CDR3 is given with its conserved first and last residue. D genes are given only for firm matches.

CDR3	V	D
CASSYSYWSGGPTDTQYF	TRBV6-2/TRBV6-3	TRBD2
CASSRGQGLYEQYF	TRBV14	TRBD1
CATSDSGRGETQYF	TRBV24-1	TRBD2
CASSRDRASNTEAFF	TRBV7-2	TRBD1
CASSHTGMGEKLFF	TRBV14	-
CASGRLAGANVLTF	TRBV2	-
CASSYRLTGELFF	TRBV28	-
CASSVETSGGNEQFF	TRBV9	TRBD2
CASGLGLGADTQYF	TRBV12-5	-
CASSLEGGSGSSYNEQFF	TRBV7-6	TRBD2
CASSYRLGRETQYF	TRBV27	-
CASRLTTTTYEQYF	TRBV6-5	-
CATSRKLRGTGRPRGELFF	TRBV15	TRBD1
CASRTGVVSSSGANVLTF	TRBV5-1	TRBD1
CASRSWSREQYF	TRBV3-1/TRBV3-2	-
CASSPGGENNEQFF	TRBV5-4	TRBD2